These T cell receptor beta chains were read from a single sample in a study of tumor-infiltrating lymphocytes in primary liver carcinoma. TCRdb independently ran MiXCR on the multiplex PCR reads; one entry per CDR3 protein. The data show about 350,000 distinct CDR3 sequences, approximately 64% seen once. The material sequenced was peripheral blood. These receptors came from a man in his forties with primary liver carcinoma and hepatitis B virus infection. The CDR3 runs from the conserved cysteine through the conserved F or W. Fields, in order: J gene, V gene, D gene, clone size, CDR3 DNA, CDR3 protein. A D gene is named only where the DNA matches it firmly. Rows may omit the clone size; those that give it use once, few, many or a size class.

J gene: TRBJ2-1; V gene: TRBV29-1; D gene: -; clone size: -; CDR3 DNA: TGCAGCGTCCTACAGGGAGACAATGAGCAGTTCTTC; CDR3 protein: CSVLQGDNEQFF
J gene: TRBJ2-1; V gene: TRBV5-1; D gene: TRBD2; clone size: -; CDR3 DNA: TGCGCCAGCAGCTTGACTAGCGGGAGGGCCAATGAGCAGTTCTTC; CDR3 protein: CASSLTSGRANEQFF
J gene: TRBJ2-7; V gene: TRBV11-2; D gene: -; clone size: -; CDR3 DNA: TGTGCCAGCATCTTACAGCTTGAGAATTACGAGCAGTCCTTC; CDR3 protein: CASILQLENYEQSF
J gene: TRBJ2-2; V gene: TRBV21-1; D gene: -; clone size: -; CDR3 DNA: TGTGCCAGCGGGGAGGGACAGTTCACCGGGGAGCTGTTTTTT; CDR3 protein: CASGEGQFTGELFF
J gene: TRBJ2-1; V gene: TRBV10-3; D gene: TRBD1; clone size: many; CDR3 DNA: TGTGCCATCTCTCTCCAGGGGGATGAGCAGTTCTTC; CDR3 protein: CAISLQGDEQFF
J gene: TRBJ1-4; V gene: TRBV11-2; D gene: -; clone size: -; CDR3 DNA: TGTGCCAGCAGACCGCTACGTGGGCGGGTAACTAATGAAGAACTGTTTTTT; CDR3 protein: CASRPLRGRVTNEELFF
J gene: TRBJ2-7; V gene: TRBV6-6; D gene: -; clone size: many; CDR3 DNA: TGTGCCAGCAGTTACCGGAGAGAGACCTCCTACGAGCAGTACTTC; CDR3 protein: CASSYRRETSYEQYF
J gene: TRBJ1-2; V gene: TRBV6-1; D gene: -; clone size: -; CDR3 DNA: TGTGCCAGCAGTGAGGCCAACAATGGCTACACCTTC; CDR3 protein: CASSEANNGYTF
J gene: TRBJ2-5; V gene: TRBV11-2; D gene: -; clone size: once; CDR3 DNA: TGTGCCAGCATTAGAATACCTCCCGGATTCTGGGATAAGGGAGATACCCAGTACTTC; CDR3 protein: CASIRIPPGFWDKGDTQYF
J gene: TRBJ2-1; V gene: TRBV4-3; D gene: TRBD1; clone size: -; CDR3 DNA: TGCGCCAGCAGCCAAAATCCCGACAGGGGCTACAATGAGCAGTTCTTC; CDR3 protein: CASSQNPDRGYNEQFF
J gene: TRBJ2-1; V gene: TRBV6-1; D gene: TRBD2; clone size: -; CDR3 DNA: TGTGCCAGCAGTAAAGAGGGACTAGCGCGAAACAATGAGCAGTTCTTC; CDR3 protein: CASSKEGLARNNEQFF
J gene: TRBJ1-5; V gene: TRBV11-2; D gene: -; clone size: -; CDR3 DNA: TGTGCCAGCAGCTTAAGTGGGATTGGGGGCAAACAGCCCCAGCACTTT; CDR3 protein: CASSLSGIGGKQPQHF
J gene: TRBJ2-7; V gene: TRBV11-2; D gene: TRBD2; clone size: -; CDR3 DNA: TGTGCCAGCAGCTCGGCAGCGGGAGGATTGTGGGAGCAGTACTTC; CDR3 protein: CASSSAAGGLWEQYF
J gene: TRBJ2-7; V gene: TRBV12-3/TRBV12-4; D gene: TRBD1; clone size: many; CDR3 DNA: TGTGCCAGCAGTCCCCAGGAGGACAGGTTCTCCTACGAGCAGTACTTC; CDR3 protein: CASSPQEDRFSYEQYF
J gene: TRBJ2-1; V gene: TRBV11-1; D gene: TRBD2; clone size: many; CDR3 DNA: TGTGCCAGCACAGGGACGACTAGCCCACGGCCCAATGAGCAGTTCTTC; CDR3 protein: CASTGTTSPRPNEQFF
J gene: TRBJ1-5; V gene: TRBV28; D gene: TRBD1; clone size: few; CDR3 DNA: TGTGCCAGCACGGGACAGGTTGTTCAGCCCCAGCATTTT; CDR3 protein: CASTGQVVQPQHF
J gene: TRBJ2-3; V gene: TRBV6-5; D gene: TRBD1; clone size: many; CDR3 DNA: TGTGCCAGCAGTCGGACAGGGGGCACAGATACGCAGTATTTT; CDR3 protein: CASSRTGGTDTQYF
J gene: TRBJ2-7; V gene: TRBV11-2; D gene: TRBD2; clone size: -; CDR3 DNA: TGTGCCATCAGGCCCCGGACTAGCGGATACGAGCAGTACTTC; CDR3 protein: CAIRPRTSGYEQYF
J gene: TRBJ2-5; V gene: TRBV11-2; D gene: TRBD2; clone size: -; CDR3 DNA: TGTGCCTGCAGCTCGACTAGCCGGGAGACACAGTGCTTC; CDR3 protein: CACSSTSRETQCF
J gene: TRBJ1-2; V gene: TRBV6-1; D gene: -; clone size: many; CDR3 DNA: TGTGCCAGCAGTGAATCGGGGGCGCCTTCGGTGGAGGGCTACACCTTC; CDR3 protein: CASSESGAPSVEGYTF
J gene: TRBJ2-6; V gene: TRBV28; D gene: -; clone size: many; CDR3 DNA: TGTGCCAGCAGCGGGGGCACTGGGGCCAACGTCCTGACTTTC; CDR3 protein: CASSGGTGANVLTF
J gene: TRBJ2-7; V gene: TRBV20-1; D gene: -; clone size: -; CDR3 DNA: TGCAGTGCGCGCCCGGGCCTTGACAAGCAGTACTTC; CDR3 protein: CSARPGLDKQYF
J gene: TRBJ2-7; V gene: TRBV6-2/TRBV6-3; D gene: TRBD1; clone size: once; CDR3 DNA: TGTGCCAGCAGTTACCACCGGGACAGGGGACACCACAAGCAGTACTTC; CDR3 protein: CASSYHRDRGHHKQYF
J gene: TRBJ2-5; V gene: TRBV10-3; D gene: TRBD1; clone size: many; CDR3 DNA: TGTGCCATCAGGGCCGGGACAGAAGAGACCCAGTACTTC; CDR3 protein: CAIRAGTEETQYF
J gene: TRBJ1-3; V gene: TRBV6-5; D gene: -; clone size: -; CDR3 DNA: TGTGCCAGCAAGGAACGCTTCTCTGGAAACACCGTATATTTT; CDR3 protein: CASKERFSGNTVYF
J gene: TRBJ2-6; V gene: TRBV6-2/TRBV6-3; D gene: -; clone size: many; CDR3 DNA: TGTGCCAGCAGACCCTCCGGGGCCAACGTCCTGACTTTC; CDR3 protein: CASRPSGANVLTF
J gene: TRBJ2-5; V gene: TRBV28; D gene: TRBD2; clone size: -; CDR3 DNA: TGTGCCAGCAGGGGACTAGCGGCGGTTGAGACCCAGTACTTC; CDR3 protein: CASRGLAAVETQYF
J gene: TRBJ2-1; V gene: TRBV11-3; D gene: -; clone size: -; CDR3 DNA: TGTGCCAGCAGCTTAGGCCAGGTGATGGCCAATGAGCAGTTCTTC; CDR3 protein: CASSLGQVMANEQFF
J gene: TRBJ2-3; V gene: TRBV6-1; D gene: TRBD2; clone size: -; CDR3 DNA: TGTGCCAGCAGTTACGCGGGAGCGGGCACAGATAAGCAGTATTTT; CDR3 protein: CASSYAGAGTDKQYF
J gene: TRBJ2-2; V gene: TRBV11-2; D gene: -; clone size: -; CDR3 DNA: TGTGCCAGCAGCTTACGCACGTCAGGCGGGGACTTGTTTTTT; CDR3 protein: CASSLRTSGGDLFF
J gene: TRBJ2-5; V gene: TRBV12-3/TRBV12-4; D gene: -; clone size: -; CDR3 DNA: TGTGCCAGCAGTCCCGATCTGGAGACCCAGTACTTC; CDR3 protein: CASSPDLETQYF
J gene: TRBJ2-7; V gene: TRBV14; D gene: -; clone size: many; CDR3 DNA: TGTGCCAGCAGCCAAGGTTGGGCCTCCGCCGAGCAGTACTTC; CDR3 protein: CASSQGWASAEQYF
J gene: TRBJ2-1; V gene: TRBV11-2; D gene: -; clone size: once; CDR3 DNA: TGTGCCAGCAGCTTAGTAGGGTGGAGGTGTGGCACGGATGAGCAGTTCTTC; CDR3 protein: CASSLVGWRCGTDEQFF
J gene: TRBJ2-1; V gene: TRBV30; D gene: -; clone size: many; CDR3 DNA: TGTGCCTGGAGTGTACATGGGGGCGGTGAGCAGTTCTTC; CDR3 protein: CAWSVHGGGEQFF
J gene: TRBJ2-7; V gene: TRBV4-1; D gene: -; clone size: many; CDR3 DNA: TGCGCCAGCAGCCACTTGGTCGGCGAGCAGTACTTC; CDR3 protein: CASSHLVGEQYF
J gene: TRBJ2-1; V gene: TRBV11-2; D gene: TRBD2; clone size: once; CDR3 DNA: TGTGCCAGCAGCCCTGGACTAGCCAATGAGCAGTTCTTC; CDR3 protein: CASSPGLANEQFF
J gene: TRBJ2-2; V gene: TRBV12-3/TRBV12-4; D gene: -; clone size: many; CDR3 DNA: TGTGCCAGCAGCTTGACCCGAGGGGAGCTGTTTTTT; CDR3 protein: CASSLTRGELFF
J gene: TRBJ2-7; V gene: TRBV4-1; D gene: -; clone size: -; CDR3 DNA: TGCGCCAGCAGCCAAGGGACGGACTCCTACGAGCATTACTTC; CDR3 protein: CASSQGTDSYEHYF
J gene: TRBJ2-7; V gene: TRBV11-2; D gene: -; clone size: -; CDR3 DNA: TGTGCCAGCAGTCTGGACGGTTCCGCAACCTACGAGCAGTACTTC; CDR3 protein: CASSLDGSATYEQYF
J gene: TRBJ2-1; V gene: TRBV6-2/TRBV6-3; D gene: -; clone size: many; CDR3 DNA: TGTGCCAGCAGCCTGACAGGCAATGAGCAGTTCTTC; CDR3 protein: CASSLTGNEQFF
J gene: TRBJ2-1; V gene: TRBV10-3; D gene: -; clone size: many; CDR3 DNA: TGTGCCATCAGTGAGCCTAGGGGGGACAGCTACAATGAGCAGTTCTTC; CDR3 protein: CAISEPRGDSYNEQFF
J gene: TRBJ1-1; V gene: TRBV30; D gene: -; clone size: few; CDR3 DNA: TGTGCCTGGAGTGTACGACTAGGGGACCCTGAAGCTTTCTTT; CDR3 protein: CAWSVRLGDPEAFF
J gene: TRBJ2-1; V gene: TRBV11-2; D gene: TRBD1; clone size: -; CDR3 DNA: TGTGCCAGCAGCTTACGTACCGGGACAGGGGCTCGGCAGTTCTTC; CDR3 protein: CASSLRTGTGARQFF
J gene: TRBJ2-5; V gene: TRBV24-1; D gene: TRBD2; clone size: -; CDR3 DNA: TGTGCCACCAGTGATTGGACTAGCGGGAGACAAGAGACCCAGTACTTC; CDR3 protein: CATSDWTSGRQETQYF